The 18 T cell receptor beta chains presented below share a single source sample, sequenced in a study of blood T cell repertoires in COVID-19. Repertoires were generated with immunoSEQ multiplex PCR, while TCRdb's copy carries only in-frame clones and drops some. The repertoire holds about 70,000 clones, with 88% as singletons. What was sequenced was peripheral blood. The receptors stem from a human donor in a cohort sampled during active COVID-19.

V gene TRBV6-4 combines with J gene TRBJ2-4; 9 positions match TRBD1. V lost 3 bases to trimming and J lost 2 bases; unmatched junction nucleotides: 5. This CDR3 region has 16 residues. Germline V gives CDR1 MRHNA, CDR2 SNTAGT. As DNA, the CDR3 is TGTGCCAGCAGTGAACAGGGGGCTGAGCCCAAAAACATTCAGTACTTC. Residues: CASSEQGAEPKNIQYF.

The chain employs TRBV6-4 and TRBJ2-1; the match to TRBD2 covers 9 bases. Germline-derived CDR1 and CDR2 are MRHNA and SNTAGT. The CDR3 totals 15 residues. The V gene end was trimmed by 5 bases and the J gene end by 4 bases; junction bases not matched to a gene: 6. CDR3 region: CASSKTSGLYNEQFF. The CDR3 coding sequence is TGTGCCAGCAGTAAGACTAGCGGACTTTACAATGAGCAGTTCTTC.

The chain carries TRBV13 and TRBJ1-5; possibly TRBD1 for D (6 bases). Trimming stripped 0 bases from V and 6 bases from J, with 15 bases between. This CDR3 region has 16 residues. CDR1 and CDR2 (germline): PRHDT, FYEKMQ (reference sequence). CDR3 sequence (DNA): TGTGCCAGCAGCTTAGGATCCCAGGGGCTGGGTCAGCCCCAGCATTTT. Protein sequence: CASSLGSQGLGQPQHF.

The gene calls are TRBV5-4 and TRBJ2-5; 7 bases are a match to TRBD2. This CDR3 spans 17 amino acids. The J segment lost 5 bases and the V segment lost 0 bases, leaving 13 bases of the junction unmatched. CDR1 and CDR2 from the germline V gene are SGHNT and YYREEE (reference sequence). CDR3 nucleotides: TGTGCCAGCAGCTTGGATGGTAGCGGGCTGCCTCGGGAGACCCAGTACTTC. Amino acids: CASSLDGSGLPRETQYF. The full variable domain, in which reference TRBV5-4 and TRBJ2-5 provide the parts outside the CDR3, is ETGVTQSPTHLIKTRGQQVTLRCSSQSGHNTVSWYQQALGQGPQFIFQYYREEENGRGNFPPRFSGLQFPNYSSELNVNALELDDSALYLCASSLDGSGLPRETQYFGPGTRLLVL.

Here the CDR3 DNA reads TGTGCCAGCTCACCACCGAGTTTACAGATACGCACAGATACGCAGTATTTT. This sequence encodes CASSPPSLQIRTDTQYF. The chain employs TRBV18 and TRBJ2-3; D not certain. CDR1 and CDR2 (germline): KGHSH, LQKENI. Trimming pared 0 bases from V and 1 base from J, leaving 14 bases between. The CDR3 runs 17 residues.

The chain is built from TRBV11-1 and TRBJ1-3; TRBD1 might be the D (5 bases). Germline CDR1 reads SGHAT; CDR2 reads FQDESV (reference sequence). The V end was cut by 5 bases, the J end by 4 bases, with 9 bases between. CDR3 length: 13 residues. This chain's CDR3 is CASSLTEGNTIYF. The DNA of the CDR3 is TGTGCCAGCAGCCTGACAGAGGGAAACACCATATATTTT.

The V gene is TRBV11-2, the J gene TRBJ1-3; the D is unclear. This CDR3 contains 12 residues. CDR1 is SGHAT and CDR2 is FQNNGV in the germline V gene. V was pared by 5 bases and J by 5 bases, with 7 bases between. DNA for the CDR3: TGTGCCAGCAGCAGCCTTAGAAACACCATATATTTT. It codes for CASSSLRNTIYF.

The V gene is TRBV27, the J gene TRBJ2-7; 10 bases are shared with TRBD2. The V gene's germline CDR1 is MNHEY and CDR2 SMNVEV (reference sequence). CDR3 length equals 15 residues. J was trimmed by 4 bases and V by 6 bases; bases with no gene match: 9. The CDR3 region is CASSLSLTSGYEQYF. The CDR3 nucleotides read TGTGCCAGCAGCCTCAGCCTGACTAGCGGGTACGAGCAGTACTTC.

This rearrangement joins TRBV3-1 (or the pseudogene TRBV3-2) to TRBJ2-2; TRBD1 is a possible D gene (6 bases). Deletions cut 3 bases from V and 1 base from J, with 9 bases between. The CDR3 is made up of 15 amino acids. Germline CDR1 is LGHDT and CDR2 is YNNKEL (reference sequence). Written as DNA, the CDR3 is TGTGCCAGCAGCCAGGAACAGGGGAACACCGGGGAGCTGTTTTTT. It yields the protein CASSQEQGNTGELFF.

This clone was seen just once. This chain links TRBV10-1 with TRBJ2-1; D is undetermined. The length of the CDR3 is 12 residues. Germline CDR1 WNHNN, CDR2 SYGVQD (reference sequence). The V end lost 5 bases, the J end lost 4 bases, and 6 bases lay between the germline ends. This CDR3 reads CASSTGYNEQFF. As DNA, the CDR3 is TGCGCCAGCAGTACCGGGTACAATGAGCAGTTCTTC.

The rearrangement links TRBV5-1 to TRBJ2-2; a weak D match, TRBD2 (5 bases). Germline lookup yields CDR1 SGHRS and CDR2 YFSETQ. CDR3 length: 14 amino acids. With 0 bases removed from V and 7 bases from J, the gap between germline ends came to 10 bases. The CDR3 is CASSLATGSGELFF. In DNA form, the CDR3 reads TGCGCCAGCAGCTTGGCCACTGGGAGCGGGGAGCTGTTTTTT. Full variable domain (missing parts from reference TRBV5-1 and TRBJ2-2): KAGVTQTPRYLIKTRGQQVTLSCSPISGHRSVSWYQQTPGQGLQFLFEYFSETQRNKGNFPGRFSGRQFSNSRSEMNVSTLELGDSALYLCASSLATGSGELFFGEGSRLTVL.

CDR3 nucleotides: TGTGCCAGCAGAACTACTACAGGTACAGATACGCAGTATTTT. Translating it yields CASRTTTGTDTQYF. The rearrangement joins TRBV6-5 to TRBJ2-3; tentative D call: TRBD1 (5 bases). The CDR3 is 14 residues long. The germline V gene has CDR1 MNHEY and CDR2 SVGAGI. The ends were cut back, 6 bases at V and 3 bases at J, with 13 bases in the middle.

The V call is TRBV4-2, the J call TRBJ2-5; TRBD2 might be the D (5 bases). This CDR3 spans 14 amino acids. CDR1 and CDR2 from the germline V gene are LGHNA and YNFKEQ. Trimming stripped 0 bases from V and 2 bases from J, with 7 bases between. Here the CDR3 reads CASSQDPGQETQYF. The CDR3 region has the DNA TGTGCCAGCAGCCAAGATCCGGGACAAGAGACCCAGTACTTC.

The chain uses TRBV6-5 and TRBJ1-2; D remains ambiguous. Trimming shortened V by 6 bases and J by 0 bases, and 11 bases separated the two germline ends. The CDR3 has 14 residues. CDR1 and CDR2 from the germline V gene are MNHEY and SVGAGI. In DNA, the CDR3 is TGTGCCAGCAGGACCCCAGGTTCTAACTATGGCTACACCTTC. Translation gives CASRTPGSNYGYTF.

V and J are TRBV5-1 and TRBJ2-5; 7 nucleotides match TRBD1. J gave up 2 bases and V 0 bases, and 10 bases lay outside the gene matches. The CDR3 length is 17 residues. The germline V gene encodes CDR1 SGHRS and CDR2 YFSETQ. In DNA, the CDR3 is TGCGCCAGCAGCTTGGCCGTCTGGACAGGAGAACAAGAGACCCAGTACTTC. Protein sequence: CASSLAVWTGEQETQYF.

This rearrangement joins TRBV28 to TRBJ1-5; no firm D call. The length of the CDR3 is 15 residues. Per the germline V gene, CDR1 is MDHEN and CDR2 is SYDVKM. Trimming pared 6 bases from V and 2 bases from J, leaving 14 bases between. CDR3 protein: CASSGAGVGNQPQHF. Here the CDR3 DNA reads TGTGCCAGCAGCGGAGCCGGTGTGGGCAATCAGCCCCAGCATTTT.

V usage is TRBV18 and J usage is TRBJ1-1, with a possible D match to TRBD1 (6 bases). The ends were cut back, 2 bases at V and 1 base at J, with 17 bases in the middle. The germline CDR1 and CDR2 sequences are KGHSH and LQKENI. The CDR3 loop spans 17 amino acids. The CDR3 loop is CASSPIGTLLTNTEAFF. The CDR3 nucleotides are TGTGCCAGCTCACCAATCGGGACACTTTTGACGAACACTGAAGCTTTCTTT.

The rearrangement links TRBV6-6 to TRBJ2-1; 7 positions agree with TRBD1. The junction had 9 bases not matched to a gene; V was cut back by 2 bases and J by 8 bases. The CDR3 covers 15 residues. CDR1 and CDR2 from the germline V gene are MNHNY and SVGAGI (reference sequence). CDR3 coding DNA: TGTGCCAGCAGTTACCCGGGACAGTCCAGCTATGAGCAGTTCTTC. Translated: CASSYPGQSSYEQFF.